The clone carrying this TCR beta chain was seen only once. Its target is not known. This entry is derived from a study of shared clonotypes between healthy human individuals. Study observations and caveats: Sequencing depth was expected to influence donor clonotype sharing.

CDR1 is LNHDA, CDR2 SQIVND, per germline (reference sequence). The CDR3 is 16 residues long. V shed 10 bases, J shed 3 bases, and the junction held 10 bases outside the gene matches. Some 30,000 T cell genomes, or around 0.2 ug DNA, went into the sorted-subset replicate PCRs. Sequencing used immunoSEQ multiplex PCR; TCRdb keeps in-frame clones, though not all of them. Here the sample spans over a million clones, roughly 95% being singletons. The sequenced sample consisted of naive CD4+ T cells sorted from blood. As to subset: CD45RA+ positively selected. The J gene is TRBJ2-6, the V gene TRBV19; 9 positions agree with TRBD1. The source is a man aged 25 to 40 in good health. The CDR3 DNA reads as TGTGCCACGACAGGGACAGGGAGAAGTGGGGCCAACGTCCTGACTTTC. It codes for CATTGTGRSGANVLTF.